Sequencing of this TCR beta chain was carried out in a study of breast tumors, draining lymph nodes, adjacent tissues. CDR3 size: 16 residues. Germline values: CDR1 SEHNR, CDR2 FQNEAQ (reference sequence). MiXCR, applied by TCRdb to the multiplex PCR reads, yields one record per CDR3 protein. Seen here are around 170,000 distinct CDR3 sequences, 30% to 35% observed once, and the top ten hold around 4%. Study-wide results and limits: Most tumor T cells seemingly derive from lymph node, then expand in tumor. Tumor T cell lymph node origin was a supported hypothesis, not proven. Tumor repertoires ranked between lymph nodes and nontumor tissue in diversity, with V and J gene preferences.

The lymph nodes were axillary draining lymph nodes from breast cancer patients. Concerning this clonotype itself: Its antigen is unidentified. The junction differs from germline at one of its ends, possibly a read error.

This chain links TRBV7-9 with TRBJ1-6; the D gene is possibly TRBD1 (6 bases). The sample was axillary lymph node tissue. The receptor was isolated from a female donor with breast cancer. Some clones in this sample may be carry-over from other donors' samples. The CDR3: CASSPGQSSYNSPFHF. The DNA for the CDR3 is TGTGCCAGCAGTCCTGGACAGAGCTCCTATAATTCACCCTTCCACTTT. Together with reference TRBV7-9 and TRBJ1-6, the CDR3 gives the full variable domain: DTGVSQNPRHKITKRGQNVTFRCDPISEHNRLYWYRQTLGQGPEFLTYFQNEAQLEKSRLLSDRFSAERPKGSFSTLEIQRTEQGDSAMYLCASSPGQSSYNSPFHFGNGTRLTVT.